This TCR beta chain was profiled in a study of T cell clonotyping in hematopoietic cell transplantation. Per germline, CDR1 LGHNA and CDR2 YSLEER. Trimming took off 0 bases at V and 1 base at J, with 8 bases between the two ends. This CDR3 has 15 amino acids. To note about this clone: The antigen remains unidentified.

Time point specified: recipient sample about 28 days before transplant, after cytoreduction. Blood collection times were about day -28 and days 30, 100, 180 posttransplant. Profiling relied on immunoSEQ multiplex PCR, and the TCRdb table lists in-frame clones only, not all of them. The table records about 28,000 clones, roughly 91% of them present only once. Overall study findings and caveats: No sorting was done, leaving CD4 and CD8 contributions mixed.

The sequence was collected from a man aged 50-59 years with acute myeloid leukemia. Some clones in this sample may be carry-over from other donors' samples. This chain joins TRBV4-3 and TRBJ2-3, with unresolved D. Sequenced material: peripheral blood mononuclear cells, taken before stem cell transplant. As DNA, the CDR3 is TGCGCCAGCAGCCAAGAGTTCCGAGGCACAGATACGCAGTATTTT. Protein sequence: CASSQEFRGTDTQYF.